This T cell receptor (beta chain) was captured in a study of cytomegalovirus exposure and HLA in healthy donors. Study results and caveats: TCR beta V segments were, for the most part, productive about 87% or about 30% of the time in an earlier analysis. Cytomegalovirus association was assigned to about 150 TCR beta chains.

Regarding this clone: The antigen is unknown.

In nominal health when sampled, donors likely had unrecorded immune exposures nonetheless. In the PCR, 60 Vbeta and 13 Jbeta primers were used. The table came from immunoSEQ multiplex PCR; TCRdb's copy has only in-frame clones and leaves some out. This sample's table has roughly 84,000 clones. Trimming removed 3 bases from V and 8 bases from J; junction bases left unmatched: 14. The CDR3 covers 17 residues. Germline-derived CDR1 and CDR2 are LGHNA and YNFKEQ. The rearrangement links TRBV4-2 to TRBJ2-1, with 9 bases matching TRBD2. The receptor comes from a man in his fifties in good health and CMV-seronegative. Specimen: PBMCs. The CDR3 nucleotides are TGTGCCAGCAGCCAGCAAGTACGAGCGGGGGGAATTGATGAGCAGTTCTTC. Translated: CASSQQVRAGGIDEQFF.